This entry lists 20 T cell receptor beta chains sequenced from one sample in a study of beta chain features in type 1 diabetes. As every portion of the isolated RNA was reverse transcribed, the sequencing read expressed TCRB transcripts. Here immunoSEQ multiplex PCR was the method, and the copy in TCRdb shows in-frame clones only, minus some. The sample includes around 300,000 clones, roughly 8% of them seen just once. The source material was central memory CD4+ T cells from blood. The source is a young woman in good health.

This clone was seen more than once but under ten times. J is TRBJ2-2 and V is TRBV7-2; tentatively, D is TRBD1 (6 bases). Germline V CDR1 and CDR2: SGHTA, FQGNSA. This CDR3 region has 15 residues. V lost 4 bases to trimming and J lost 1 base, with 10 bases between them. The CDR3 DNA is TGTGCCAGCAGCTCGACGGGACAGAACACCGGGGAGCTGTTTTTT. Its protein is CASSSTGQNTGELFF.

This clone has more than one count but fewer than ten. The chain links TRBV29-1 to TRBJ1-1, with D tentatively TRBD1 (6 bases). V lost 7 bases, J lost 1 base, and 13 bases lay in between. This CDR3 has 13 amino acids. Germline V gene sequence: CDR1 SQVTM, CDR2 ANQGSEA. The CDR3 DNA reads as TGCAGCGCGAAACAGGGAGGGAACACTGAAGCTTTCTTT. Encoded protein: CSAKQGGNTEAFF.

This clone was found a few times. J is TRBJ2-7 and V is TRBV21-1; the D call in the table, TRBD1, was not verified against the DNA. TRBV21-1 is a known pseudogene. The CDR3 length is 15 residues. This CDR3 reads CASNQKDSISYEQYV. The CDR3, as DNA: TGTGCCAGCAATCAGAAGGACAGCATCTCCTACGAGCAGTACGTC.

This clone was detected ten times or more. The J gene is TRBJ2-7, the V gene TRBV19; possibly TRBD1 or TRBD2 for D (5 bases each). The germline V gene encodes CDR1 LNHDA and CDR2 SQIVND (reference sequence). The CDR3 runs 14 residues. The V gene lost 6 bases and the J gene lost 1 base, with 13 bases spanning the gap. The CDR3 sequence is CASRAYRTSYEQYF. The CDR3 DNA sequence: TGTGCCAGTAGGGCATACAGGACTTCCTACGAGCAGTACTTC.

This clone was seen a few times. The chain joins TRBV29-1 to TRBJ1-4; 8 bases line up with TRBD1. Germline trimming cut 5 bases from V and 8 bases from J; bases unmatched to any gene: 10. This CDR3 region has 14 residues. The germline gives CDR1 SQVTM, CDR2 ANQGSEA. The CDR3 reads CSVRQGLTGEKLFF. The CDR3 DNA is TGCAGCGTTCGACAGGGGCTAACTGGAGAAAAACTGTTTTTT.

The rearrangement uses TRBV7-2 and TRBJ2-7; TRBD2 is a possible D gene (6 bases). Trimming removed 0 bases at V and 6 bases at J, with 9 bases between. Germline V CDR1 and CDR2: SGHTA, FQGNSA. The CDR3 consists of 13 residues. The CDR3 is CASSLAEGSEQYV. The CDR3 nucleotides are TGTGCCAGCAGCTTAGCGGAGGGGAGCGAGCAGTACGTC.

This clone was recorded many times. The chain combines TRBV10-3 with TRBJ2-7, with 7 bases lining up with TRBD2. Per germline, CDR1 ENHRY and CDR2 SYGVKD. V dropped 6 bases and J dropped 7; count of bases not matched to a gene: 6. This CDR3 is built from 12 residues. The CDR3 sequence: CAISQARGEQYF. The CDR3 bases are TGTGCCATCAGCCAGGCGCGGGGGGAGCAGTACTTC.

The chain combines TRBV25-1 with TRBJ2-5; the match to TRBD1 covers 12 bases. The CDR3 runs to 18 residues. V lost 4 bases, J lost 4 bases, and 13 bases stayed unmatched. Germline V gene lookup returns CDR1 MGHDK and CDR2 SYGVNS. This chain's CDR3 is CASSGQWGQGALSETQYF. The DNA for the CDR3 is TGTGCCAGCAGTGGGCAATGGGGACAGGGGGCATTGTCAGAGACCCAGTACTTC.

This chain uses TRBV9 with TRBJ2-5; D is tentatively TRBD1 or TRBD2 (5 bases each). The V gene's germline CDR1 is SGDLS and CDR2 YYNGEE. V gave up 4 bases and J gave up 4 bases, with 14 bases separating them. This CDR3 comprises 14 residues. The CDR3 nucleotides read TGTGCCAGCAGCCCCCGAGGTGGGGGAGAGACCCAGTACTTC. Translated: CASSPRGGGETQYF.

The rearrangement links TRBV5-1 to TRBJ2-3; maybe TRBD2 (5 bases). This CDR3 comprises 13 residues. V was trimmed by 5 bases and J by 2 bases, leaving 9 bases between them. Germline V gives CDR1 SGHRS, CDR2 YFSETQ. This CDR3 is CASSQRVTDTQYF. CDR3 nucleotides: TGCGCCAGCAGTCAGAGGGTCACAGATACGCAGTATTTT.

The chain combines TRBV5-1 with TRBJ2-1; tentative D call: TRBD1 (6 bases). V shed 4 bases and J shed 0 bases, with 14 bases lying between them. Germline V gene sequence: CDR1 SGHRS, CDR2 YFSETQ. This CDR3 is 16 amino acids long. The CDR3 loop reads CASSSGQFISYNEQFF. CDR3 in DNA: TGCGCCAGCAGCAGTGGACAGTTCATCTCCTACAATGAGCAGTTCTTC. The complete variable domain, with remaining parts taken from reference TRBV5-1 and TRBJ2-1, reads KAGVTQTPRYLIKTRGQQVTLSCSPISGHRSVSWYQQTPGQGLQFLFEYFSETQRNKGNFPGRFSGRQFSNSRSEMNVSTLELGDSALYLCASSSGQFISYNEQFFGPGTRLTVL.

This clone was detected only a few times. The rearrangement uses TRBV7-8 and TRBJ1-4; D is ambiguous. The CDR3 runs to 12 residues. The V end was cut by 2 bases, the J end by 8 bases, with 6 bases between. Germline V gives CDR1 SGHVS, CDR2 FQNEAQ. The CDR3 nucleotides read TGTGCCAGCAGCTTAAATCGGGAAAAACTGTTTTTT. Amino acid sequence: CASSLNREKLFF.

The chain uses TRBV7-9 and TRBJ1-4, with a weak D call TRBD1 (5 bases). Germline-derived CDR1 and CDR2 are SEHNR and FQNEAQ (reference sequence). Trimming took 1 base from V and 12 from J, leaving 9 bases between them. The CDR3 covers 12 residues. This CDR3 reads CASSLVRGQLFF. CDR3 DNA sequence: TGTGCCAGCAGCTTAGTCCGGGGACAACTGTTTTTT.

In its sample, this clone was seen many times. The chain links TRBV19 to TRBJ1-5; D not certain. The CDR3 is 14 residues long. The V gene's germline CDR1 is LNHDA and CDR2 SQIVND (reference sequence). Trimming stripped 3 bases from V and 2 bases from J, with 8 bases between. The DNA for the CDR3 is TGTGCCAGTAGTATTATAACCGGCAATCAGCCCCAGCATTTT. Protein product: CASSIITGNQPQHF. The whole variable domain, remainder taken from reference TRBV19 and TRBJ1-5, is DGGITQSPKYLFRKEGQNVTLSCEQNLNHDAMYWYRQDPGQGLRLIYYSQIVNDFQKGDIAEGYSVSREKKESFPLTVTSAQKNPTAFYLCASSIITGNQPQHFGDGTRLSIL.

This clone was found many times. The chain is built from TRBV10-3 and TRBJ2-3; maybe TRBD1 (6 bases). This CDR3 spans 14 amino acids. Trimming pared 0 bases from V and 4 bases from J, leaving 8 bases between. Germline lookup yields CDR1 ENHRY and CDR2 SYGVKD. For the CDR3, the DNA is TGTGCCATCAGTGAGTCAAAGGGGGCAGATACGCAGTATTTT. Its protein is CAISESKGADTQYF.

The CDR3 loop is CASANGAGTPYEQYF. Here the CDR3 DNA reads TGTGCCAGCGCGAACGGAGCGGGGACCCCCTACGAGCAGTACTTC. The J gene is TRBJ2-7, the V gene TRBV7-9, with TRBD2 matching over 7 bases. With 8 bases clipped from V and 2 bases from J, the junction kept 12 bases outside the gene matches. CDR1 is SEHNR and CDR2 is FQNEAQ in the germline V gene (reference sequence). This CDR3 is built from 15 residues.

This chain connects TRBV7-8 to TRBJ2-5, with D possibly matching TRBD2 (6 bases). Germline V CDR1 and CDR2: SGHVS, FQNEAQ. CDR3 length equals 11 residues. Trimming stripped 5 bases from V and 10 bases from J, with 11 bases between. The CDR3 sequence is CASSPGVIQYF. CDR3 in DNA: TGTGCCAGCAGCCCGGGGGTGATCCAGTACTTC. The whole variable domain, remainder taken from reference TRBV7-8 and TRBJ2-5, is GAGVSQSPRYKVAKRGQDVALRCDPISGHVSLFWYQQALGQGPEFLTYFQNEAQLDKSGLPSDRFFAERPEGSVSTLKIQRTQQEDSAVYLCASSPGVIQYFGPGTRLLVL.

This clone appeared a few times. CDR3 nucleotide sequence: TGTGCCTGGAGTGAGGCAGTCGGATATGGCTACACCTTC. This translates into CAWSEAVGYGYTF. The chain combines TRBV30 with TRBJ1-2; D is uncertain. Germline V gene data show CDR1 as GTSNPN and CDR2 as SVGIG (reference sequence). The CDR3 is made up of 13 amino acids. V was cut by 1 base and J by 5 bases, with 11 bases left in between.

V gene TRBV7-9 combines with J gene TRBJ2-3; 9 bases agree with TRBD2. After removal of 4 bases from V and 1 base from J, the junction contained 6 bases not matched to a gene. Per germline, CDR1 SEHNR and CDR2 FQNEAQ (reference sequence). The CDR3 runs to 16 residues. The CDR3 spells CASSSVASGGTDTQYF. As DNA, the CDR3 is TGTGCCAGCAGCTCAGTGGCTAGCGGGGGCACAGATACGCAGTATTTT.

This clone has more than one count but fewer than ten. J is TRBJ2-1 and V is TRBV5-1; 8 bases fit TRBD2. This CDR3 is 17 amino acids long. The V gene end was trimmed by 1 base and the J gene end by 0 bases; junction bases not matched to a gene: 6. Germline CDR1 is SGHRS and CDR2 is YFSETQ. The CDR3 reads CASSLSSGRDSYNEQFF. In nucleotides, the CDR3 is TGCGCCAGCAGCTTGTCTAGCGGGCGGGACTCCTACAATGAGCAGTTCTTC.